What follows describes a single TCR beta chain. Profiling relied on immunoSEQ multiplex PCR, and the TCRdb table lists in-frame clones only, not all of them. The table has some 74,000 clones, about 95% seen once. The source of the sample is a study of control samples from healthy donors and cancer patients. Germline V lookup: CDR1 GTSNPN, CDR2 SVGIG (reference sequence). Between the trimmed V and J ends, which lost 0 bases and 7 bases, there was a span of 9 bases. The CDR3 consists of 12 residues. Input material: blood. This sequence originates from a woman aged 25-40 years in good health. This rearrangement joins TRBV30 to TRBJ1-2, with D possibly matching TRBD1 (5 bases). CDR3 in DNA: TGTGCCTGGAGTGTAGGGGACGGTGGCTACACCTTC. Amino acids: CAWSVGDGGYTF.